This TCR beta chain appears in the sequencing data of a study of OX40 agonist ivuxolimab in advanced cancers. Study as a whole: The study reported partial responses in three patients: one hepatocellular carcinoma, two cutaneous melanoma.

Assay used: immunoSEQ multiplex PCR; TCRdb lists only in-frame clones, some missing. The repertoire has tens of thousands of clones, 75% to 95% of them found once; the top ten carry around 14%. The CDR3 consists of 11 residues. V was trimmed by 5 bases and J by 10 bases, leaving 9 bases between them. Germline V CDR1 and CDR2: MDHEN, SYDVKM. The chain has TRBV28 and TRBJ2-1; D ambiguous. Material: CD4+ or CD8+ T cells sorted from blood, obtained in a trial of the OX40 agonist ivuxolimab. This clonotype was obtained from an adult with an advanced solid tumor such as melanoma, head and neck, liver or kidney cancer. The CDR3 DNA reads as TGTGCCAGCAGTCTTAGAGAGGAGCAGTTCTTC. It encodes CASSLREEQFF.